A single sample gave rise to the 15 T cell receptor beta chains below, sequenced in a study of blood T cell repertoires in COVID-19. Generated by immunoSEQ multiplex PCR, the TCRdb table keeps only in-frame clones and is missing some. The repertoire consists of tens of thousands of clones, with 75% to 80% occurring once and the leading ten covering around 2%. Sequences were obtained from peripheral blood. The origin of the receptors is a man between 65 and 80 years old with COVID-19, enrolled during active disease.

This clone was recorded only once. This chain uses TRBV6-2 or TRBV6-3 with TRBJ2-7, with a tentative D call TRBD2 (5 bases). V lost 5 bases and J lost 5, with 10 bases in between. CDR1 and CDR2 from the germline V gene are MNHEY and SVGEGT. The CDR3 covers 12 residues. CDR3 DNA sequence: TGTGCCAGCAGTAGGTGGGAGAACGAGCAGTACTTC. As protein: CASSRWENEQYF.

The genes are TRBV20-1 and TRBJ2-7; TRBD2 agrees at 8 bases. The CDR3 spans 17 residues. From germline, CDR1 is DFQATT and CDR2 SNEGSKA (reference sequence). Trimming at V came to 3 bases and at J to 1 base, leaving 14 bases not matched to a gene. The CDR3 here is CSASPPRSSGTSYEQYF. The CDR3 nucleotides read TGCAGTGCTAGTCCCCCGAGAAGTAGCGGGACATCCTACGAGCAGTACTTC.

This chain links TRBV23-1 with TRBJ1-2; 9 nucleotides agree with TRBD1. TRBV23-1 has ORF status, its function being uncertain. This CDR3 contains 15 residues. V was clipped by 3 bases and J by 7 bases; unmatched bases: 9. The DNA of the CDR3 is TGCGCCAGCAGTCATCACAGGGGGCCCCTGTCTGGCTACACCTTC. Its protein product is CASSHHRGPLSGYTF.

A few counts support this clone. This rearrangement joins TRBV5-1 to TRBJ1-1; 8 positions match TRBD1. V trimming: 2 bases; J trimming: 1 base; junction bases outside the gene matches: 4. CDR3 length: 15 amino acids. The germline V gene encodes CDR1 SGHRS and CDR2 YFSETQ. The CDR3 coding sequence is TGCGCCAGCAGCTTCACAGGGGGTTCGAACACTGAAGCTTTCTTT. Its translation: CASSFTGGSNTEAFF.

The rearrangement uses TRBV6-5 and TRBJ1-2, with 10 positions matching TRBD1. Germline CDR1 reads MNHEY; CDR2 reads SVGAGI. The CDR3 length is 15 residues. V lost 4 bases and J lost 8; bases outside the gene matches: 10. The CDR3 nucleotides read TGTGCCAGCAGTTTACCGGGACAGGGGAACGTGGGCTACACCTTC. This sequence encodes CASSLPGQGNVGYTF.

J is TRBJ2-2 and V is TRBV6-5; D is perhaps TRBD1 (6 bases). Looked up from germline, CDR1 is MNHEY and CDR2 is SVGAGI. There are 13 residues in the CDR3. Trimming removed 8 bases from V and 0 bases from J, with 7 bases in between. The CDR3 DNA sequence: TGTGCCAGCCAGGGGCCGAACACCGGGGAGCTGTTTTTT. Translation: CASQGPNTGELFF.

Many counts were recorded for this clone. Here the CDR3 reads CASSLLAVSYNEQFF. The CDR3 nucleotides are TGTGCCAGCAGCTTACTAGCGGTGTCCTACAATGAGCAGTTCTTC. The rearrangement joins TRBV7-8 to TRBJ2-1, with 7 positions matching TRBD2. Losses at the gene ends were 2 bases for V and 1 base for J; bases not matched to a gene: 2. The germline V gene has CDR1 SGHVS and CDR2 FQNEAQ. CDR3 size: 15 residues.

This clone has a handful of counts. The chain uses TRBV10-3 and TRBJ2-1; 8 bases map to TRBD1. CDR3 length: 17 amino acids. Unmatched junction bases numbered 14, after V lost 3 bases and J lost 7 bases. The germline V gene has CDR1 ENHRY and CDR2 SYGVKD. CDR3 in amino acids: CAISDSKAGGLLNEQFF. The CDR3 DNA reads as TGTGCCATCAGTGACAGTAAGGCAGGGGGCTTGTTAAATGAGCAGTTCTTC.

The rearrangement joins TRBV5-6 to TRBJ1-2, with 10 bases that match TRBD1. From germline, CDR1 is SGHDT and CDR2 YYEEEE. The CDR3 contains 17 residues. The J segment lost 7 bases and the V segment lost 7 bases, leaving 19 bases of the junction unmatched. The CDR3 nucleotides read TGTGCCAGCCGAAGTGGCAGTGGGGACAGGGGATTAGGTGGCTACACCTTC. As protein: CASRSGSGDRGLGGYTF. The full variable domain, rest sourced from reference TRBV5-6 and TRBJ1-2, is DAGVTQSPTHLIKTRGQQVTLRCSPKSGHDTVSWYQQALGQGPQFIFQYYEEEERQRGNFPDRFSGHQFPNYSSELNVNALLLGDSALYLCASRSGSGDRGLGGYTFGSGTRLTVV.

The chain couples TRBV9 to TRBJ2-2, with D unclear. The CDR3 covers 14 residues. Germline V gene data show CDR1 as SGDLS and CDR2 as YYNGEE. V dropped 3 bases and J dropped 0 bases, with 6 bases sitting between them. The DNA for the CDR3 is TGTGCCAGCAGCGGGAGTCCGAACACCGGGGAGCTGTTTTTT. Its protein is CASSGSPNTGELFF.

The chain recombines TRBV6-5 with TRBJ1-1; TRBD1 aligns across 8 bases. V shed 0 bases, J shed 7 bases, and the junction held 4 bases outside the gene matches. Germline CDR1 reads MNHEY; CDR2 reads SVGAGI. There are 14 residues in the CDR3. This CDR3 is CASSYSRDRYEAFF. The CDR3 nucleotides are TGTGCCAGCAGTTACTCCAGGGACAGGTATGAAGCTTTCTTT.

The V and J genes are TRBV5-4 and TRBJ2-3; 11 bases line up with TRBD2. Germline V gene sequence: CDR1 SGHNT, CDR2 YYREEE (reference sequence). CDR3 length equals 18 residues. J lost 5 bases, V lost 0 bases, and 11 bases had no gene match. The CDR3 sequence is CASSLGVAGGPQGDTQYF. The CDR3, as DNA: TGTGCCAGCAGCTTGGGGGTAGCGGGAGGGCCTCAGGGAGATACGCAGTATTTT.

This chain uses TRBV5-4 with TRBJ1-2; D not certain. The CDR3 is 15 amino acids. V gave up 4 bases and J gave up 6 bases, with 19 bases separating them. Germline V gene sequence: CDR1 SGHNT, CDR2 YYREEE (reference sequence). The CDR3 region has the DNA TGTGCCAGCAGCCGCAGTGGAGTCGAACCCCATGGCTACACCTTC. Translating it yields CASSRSGVEPHGYTF.

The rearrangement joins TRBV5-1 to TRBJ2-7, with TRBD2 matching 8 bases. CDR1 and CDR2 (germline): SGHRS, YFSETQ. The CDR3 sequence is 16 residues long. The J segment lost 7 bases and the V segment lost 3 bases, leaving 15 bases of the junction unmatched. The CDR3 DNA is TGCGCCAGCAGCTACTTAAGCGGGAGTAGCCCCGGGGAGCAGTACTTC. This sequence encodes CASSYLSGSSPGEQYF.

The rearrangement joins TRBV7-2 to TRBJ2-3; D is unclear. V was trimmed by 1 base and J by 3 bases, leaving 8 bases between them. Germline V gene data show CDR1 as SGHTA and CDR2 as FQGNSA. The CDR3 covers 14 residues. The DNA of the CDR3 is TGTGCCAGCAGCTTAGTCAGTCAGACAGATACGCAGTATTTT. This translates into CASSLVSQTDTQYF.